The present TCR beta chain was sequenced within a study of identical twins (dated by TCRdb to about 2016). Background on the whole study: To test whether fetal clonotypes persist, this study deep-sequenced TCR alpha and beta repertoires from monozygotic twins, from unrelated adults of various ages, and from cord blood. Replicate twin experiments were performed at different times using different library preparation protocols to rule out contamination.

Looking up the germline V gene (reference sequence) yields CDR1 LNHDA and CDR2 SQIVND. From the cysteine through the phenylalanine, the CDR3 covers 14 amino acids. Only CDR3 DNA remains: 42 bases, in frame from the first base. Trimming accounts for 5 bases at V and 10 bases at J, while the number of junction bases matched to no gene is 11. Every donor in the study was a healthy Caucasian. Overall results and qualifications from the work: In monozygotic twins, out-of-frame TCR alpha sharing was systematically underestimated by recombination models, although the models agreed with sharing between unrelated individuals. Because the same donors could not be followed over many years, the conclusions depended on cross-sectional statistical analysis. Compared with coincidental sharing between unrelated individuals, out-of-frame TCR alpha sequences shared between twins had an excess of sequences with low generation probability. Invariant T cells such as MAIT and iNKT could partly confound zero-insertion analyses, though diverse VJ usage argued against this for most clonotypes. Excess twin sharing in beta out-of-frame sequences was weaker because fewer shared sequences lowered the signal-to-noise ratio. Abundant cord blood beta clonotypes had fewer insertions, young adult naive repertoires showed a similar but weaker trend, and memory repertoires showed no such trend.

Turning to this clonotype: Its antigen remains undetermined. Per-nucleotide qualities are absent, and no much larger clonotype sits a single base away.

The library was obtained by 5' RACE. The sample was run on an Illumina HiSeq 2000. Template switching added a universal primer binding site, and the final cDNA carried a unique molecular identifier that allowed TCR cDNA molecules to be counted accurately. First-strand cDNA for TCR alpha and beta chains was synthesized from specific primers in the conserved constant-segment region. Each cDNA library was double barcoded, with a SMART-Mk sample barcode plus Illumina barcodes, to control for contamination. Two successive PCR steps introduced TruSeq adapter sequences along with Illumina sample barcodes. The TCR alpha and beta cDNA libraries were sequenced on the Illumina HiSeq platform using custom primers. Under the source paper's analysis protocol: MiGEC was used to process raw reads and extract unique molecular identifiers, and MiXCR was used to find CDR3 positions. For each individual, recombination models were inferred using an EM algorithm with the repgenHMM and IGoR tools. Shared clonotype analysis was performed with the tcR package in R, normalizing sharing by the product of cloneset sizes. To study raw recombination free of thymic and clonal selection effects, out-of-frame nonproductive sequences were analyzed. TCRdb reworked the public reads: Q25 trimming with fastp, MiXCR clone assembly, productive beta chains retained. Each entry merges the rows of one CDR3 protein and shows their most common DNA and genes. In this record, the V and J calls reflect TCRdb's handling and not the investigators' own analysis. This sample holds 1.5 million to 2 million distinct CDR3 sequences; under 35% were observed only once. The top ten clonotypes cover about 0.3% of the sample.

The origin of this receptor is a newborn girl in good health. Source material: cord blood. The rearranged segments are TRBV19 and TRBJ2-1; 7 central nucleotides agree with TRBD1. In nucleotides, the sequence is TGTGCCAGTAGTGCCAGACAGGGCCACTACGAGCAGTTCTTC. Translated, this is CASSARQGHYEQFF.